These 32 T cell receptor beta chains share one sample of origin, sequenced in a study of cytomegalovirus exposure and HLA in healthy donors. Profiled with immunoSEQ multiplex PCR; TCRdb holds only in-frame clones, not every one. The table lists over 100,000 clones, around nine tenths of them singletons. The sample was PBMCs. Receptors were obtained from a woman aged 18-30 years in good health and CMV-seronegative.

This chain links TRBV9 with TRBJ2-1; possible D gene TRBD2, 6 bases. The V and J ends lost 1 base and 4 bases respectively, with 15 bases between them. The V gene's germline CDR1 is SGDLS and CDR2 YYNGEE. The CDR3 contains 16 residues. CDR3 in amino acids: CASSVFVGGQYNEQFF. CDR3 DNA sequence: TGTGCCAGCAGCGTATTTGTAGGAGGGCAGTACAATGAGCAGTTCTTC.

The V gene is TRBV14, the J gene TRBJ2-7, with D tentatively TRBD2 (6 bases). The germline V gene has CDR1 SGHDN and CDR2 FVKESK. V lost 1 base and J lost 3, with 7 bases in between. This CDR3 is built from 13 residues. CDR3 protein: CASSQGTNYEQYF. The CDR3 DNA reads TGTGCCAGCAGCCAAGGGACTAACTACGAGCAGTACTTC. The variable domain in full, completed from reference TRBV14 and TRBJ2-7, reads EAGVTQFPSHSVIEKGQTVTLRCDPISGHDNLYWYRRVMGKEIKFLLHFVKESKQDESGMPNNRFLAERTGGTYSTLKVQPAELEDSGVYFCASSQGTNYEQYFGPGTRLTVT.

The chain's CDR3 is CASRGQGTRQPQHF. CDR3 DNA: TGTGCCAGCAGGGGACAGGGGACACGCCAGCCCCAGCATTTT. This chain uses TRBV6-6 with TRBJ1-5; 10 bases map to TRBD1. V dropped 6 bases and J dropped 7; count of bases not matched to a gene: 6. Germline CDR1 and CDR2: MNHNY and SVGAGI (reference sequence). The CDR3 totals 14 residues.

The V call is TRBV28, the J call TRBJ2-3, with 11 bases fitting TRBD2. V shed 5 bases, J shed 2 bases, and the junction held 3 bases outside the gene matches. The CDR3 is made up of 15 amino acids. Per germline, CDR1 MDHEN and CDR2 SYDVKM. CDR3 region: CASSQLAGATDTQYF. CDR3 DNA sequence: TGTGCCAGCAGTCAACTAGCGGGGGCCACAGATACGCAGTATTTT.

The chain links TRBV6-1 to TRBJ2-2; D is possibly TRBD2 (6 bases). With 6 bases removed from V and 0 bases from J, the gap between germline ends came to 11 bases. This CDR3 region has 15 residues. Germline CDR1 reads MNHNS; CDR2 reads SASEGT. CDR3 in DNA: TGTGCCAGCAGGGGGACTGCGGCGAACACCGGGGAGCTGTTTTTT. Translated, it gives CASRGTAANTGELFF.

This sequence joins TRBV28 and TRBJ1-1, with D unclear. This CDR3 comprises 12 residues. Trimming pared 4 bases from V and 7 bases from J, leaving 10 bases between. Germline V gene lookup returns CDR1 MDHEN and CDR2 SYDVKM. This chain's CDR3 is CASSSSGHEAFF. CDR3 DNA sequence: TGTGCCAGCAGTTCCTCAGGTCATGAAGCTTTCTTT. The full variable domain, its missing parts supplied by reference TRBV28 and TRBJ1-1, is DVKVTQSSRYLVKRTGEKVFLECVQDMDHENMFWYRQDPGLGLRLIYFSYDVKMKEKGDIPEGYSVSREKKERFSLILESASTNQTSMYLCASSSSGHEAFFGQGTRLTVV.

V gene TRBV7-2 combines with J gene TRBJ2-7, with no clear D. V was pared by 5 bases and J by 6 bases, with 11 bases between. Germline V gene data show CDR1 as SGHTA and CDR2 as FQGNSA. This CDR3 has 12 residues. CDR3: CASSPQRTEQYF. DNA for the CDR3: TGTGCCAGCAGCCCCCAGCGTACCGAGCAGTACTTC.

The chain employs TRBV6-4 and TRBJ2-5; a weak D match, TRBD1 (8 bases). The CDR3 sequence is 15 residues long. Germline lookup yields CDR1 MRHNA and CDR2 SNTAGT. The V end was cut by 5 bases, the J end by 5 bases, with 18 bases between. CDR3 DNA: TGTGCCAGCAGTAAACAGGGGGGGCAGGCGGAGACCCAGTACTTC. The encoded protein is CASSKQGGQAETQYF.

V is TRBV19 and J is TRBJ1-5, with D maybe TRBD1 (5 bases). Trimming took off 6 bases at V and 0 bases at J, with 9 bases between the two ends. CDR1 is LNHDA, CDR2 SQIVND, per germline (reference sequence). This CDR3 is built from 14 residues. CDR3 amino acids: CASRGLISNQPQHF. The DNA for the CDR3 is TGTGCCAGTAGGGGACTGATTAGCAATCAGCCCCAGCATTTT. Looking up the rest from reference TRBV19 and TRBJ1-5 gives the full variable domain: DGGITQSPKYLFRKEGQNVTLSCEQNLNHDAMYWYRQDPGQGLRLIYYSQIVNDFQKGDIAEGYSVSREKKESFPLTVTSAQKNPTAFYLCASRGLISNQPQHFGDGTRLSIL.

The chain is built from TRBV30 and TRBJ1-5; D possibly corresponds to TRBD1 (5 bases). This CDR3 has 13 amino acids. Trimming took off 5 bases at V and 7 bases at J, with 15 bases between the two ends. Germline assignment: CDR1 GTSNPN and CDR2 SVGIG (reference sequence). CDR3 sequence (DNA): TGTGCCTGGGCAGTAGGGGTAAAGCAGCCCCAGCATTTT. As protein: CAWAVGVKQPQHF.

V and J are TRBV7-2 and TRBJ1-5; weak D call: TRBD1 (5 bases). The CDR3 spans 13 residues. V was cut by 7 bases and J by 7 bases, with 14 bases left in between. Germline V gene sequence: CDR1 SGHTA, CDR2 FQGNSA. The CDR3 region is CASTFGAGQPQHF. CDR3 coding DNA: TGTGCCAGCACCTTTGGGGCAGGCCAGCCCCAGCATTTT.

This sequence joins TRBV28 and TRBJ1-6; D unresolved. Germline CDR1 is MDHEN and CDR2 is SYDVKM. With 8 bases removed from V and 1 base from J, the gap between germline ends came to 21 bases. This CDR3 spans 18 amino acids. This CDR3 reads CASEQPVGRGSYNSPLHF. Written as DNA, the CDR3 is TGTGCCAGCGAACAACCGGTCGGGCGCGGGTCCTATAATTCACCCCTCCACTTT.

This chain uses TRBV30 with TRBJ1-5; 11 bases fit TRBD1. Losses at the gene ends were 1 base for V and 5 bases for J; bases not matched to a gene: 7. The CDR3 loop spans 16 amino acids. The V gene's germline CDR1 is GTSNPN and CDR2 SVGIG (reference sequence). The CDR3 is CAWSGPDRGLHQPQHF. The CDR3 DNA is TGTGCCTGGAGTGGGCCGGACAGGGGGCTTCATCAGCCCCAGCATTTT.

The chain uses TRBV5-8 and TRBJ1-2, with a possible D match to TRBD1 (5 bases). The V gene lost 3 bases and the J gene lost 5 bases, with 8 bases spanning the gap. The CDR3 has 12 residues. Germline values: CDR1 SGHTS, CDR2 YDEGEE. CDR3 protein: CASSSTVYGYTF. The CDR3 DNA reads TGTGCCAGCAGCTCGACAGTTTATGGCTACACCTTC.

The V gene is TRBV7-6, the J gene TRBJ1-2; TRBD1 matches at 8 bases. The trim removed 0 bases at V and 8 bases at J, leaving 5 bases unmatched. Germline V lookup: CDR1 SGHVS, CDR2 FNYEAQ. The CDR3 extends over 14 amino acids. This chain's CDR3 is CASSLATTGEGYTF. The CDR3 DNA reads as TGTGCCAGCAGCTTAGCCACGACAGGGGAGGGCTACACCTTC.

The chain joins TRBV15 to TRBJ2-5, with D perhaps matching TRBD2 (6 bases). CDR3 length: 14 residues. Per germline, CDR1 LNHNV and CDR2 YYDKDF (reference sequence). The V gene lost 0 bases and the J gene lost 3 bases, with 8 bases spanning the gap. The CDR3 DNA follows: TGTGCCACCAGCAGAGATGCGGGGAAAGAGACCCAGTACTTC. Amino acid sequence: CATSRDAGKETQYF. Using reference TRBV15 and TRBJ2-5 for the parts outside the CDR3, the full variable domain is DAMVIQNPRYQVTQFGKPVTLSCSQTLNHNVMYWYQQKSSQAPKLLFHYYDKDFNNEADTPDNFQSRRPNTSFCFLDIRSPGLGDTAMYLCATSRDAGKETQYFGPGTRLLVL.

This chain links TRBV11-3 with TRBJ2-1; TRBD2 agrees at 7 bases. After removal of 2 bases from V and 5 bases from J, the junction contained 6 bases not matched to a gene. This CDR3 spans 15 amino acids. Germline CDR1 reads SGHNT; CDR2 reads YENEEA. The CDR3 DNA follows: TGTGCCAGCAGCTTAAATCCGGGACTAAACAATGAGCAGTTCTTC. Translating it yields CASSLNPGLNNEQFF.

The chain has TRBV29-1 and TRBJ2-1; 15 positions agree with TRBD2. This CDR3 spans 13 amino acids. CDR1 and CDR2 from the germline V gene are SQVTM and ANQGSEA. The V segment lost 6 bases and the J segment 10 bases; nucleotides outside the gene matches: 4. As DNA, the CDR3 is TGCAGCGTCCGGGGACTAGCGGGAGGAGAGCAGTTCTTC. Protein product: CSVRGLAGGEQFF.

The CDR3, as DNA: TGTGCCAGTAGCCCGCGGAGGGGCATGAACACTGAAGCTTTCTTT. It codes for CASSPRRGMNTEAFF. The V call is TRBV19, the J call TRBJ1-1; the D gene is possibly TRBD1 (5 bases). Trimming shortened V by 6 bases and J by 0 bases, and 14 bases separated the two germline ends. The CDR3 extends over 15 amino acids. Germline CDR1 reads LNHDA; CDR2 reads SQIVND (reference sequence).

The rearrangement joins TRBV10-3 to TRBJ1-2, with D perhaps matching TRBD1 (5 bases). Trimming stripped 6 bases from V and 7 bases from J, with 9 bases between. CDR1 and CDR2 from the germline V gene are ENHRY and SYGVKD. The CDR3 loop spans 11 amino acids. The chain's CDR3 is CAIRAGSGYTF. CDR3 bases: TGTGCCATCAGGGCAGGGTCTGGCTACACCTTC.

The chain recombines TRBV15 with TRBJ2-2, with TRBD2 matching over 15 bases. The CDR3 extends over 18 amino acids. The junction had 8 bases not matched to a gene; V was cut back by 5 bases and J by 4 bases. The germline V gene encodes CDR1 LNHNV and CDR2 YYDKDF (reference sequence). This CDR3 is CATSVGLAGGPGTGELFF. The CDR3 DNA is TGTGCCACCAGCGTAGGACTAGCGGGAGGGCCGGGCACCGGGGAGCTGTTTTTT.

This chain joins TRBV6-1 and TRBJ1-1, with D possibly TRBD1 on 6 matching bases. The CDR3 length is 13 residues. The germline CDR1 and CDR2 sequences are MNHNS and SASEGT. The V and J ends lost 7 bases and 6 bases respectively, with 15 bases between them. The CDR3 reads CASTLTGISEAFF. Here the CDR3 DNA reads TGTGCCAGCACCTTAACAGGGATTTCTGAAGCTTTCTTT.

The CDR3 DNA sequence: TGCGCCAGCAGCTTGGGGACAGGGGGCCACACAGATACGCAGTATTTT. Amino acids: CASSLGTGGHTDTQYF. The rearrangement uses TRBV5-1 and TRBJ2-3; 11 bases fit TRBD1. The ends lost 0 bases at V and 2 bases at J; junction bases unmatched: 2. The CDR3 runs 16 residues. The germline V gene has CDR1 SGHRS and CDR2 YFSETQ.

CDR3 sequence reads: CAWRPRGLTYNEQFF. Written as DNA, the CDR3 is TGTGCCTGGCGACCCAGGGGGCTAACCTACAATGAGCAGTTCTTC. The rearrangement links TRBV30 to TRBJ2-1, with 8 bases fitting TRBD1. The CDR3 consists of 15 residues. Trimming took 5 bases from V and 2 from J; bases not matched to a gene: 8. Germline loops: CDR1 GTSNPN, CDR2 SVGIG (reference sequence).

This clone was counted between two and nine times. V gene TRBV19 combines with J gene TRBJ2-2, with D possibly matching TRBD1 (5 bases). The germline CDR1 and CDR2 sequences are LNHDA and SQIVND (reference sequence). V lost 7 bases and J lost 2, with 14 bases in between. This CDR3 region has 15 residues. The CDR3 DNA reads TGTGCCAGTAACCGAGCAGGGCGAAACACCGGGGAGCTGTTTTTT. Amino acid sequence: CASNRAGRNTGELFF.

The J gene is TRBJ2-5, the V gene TRBV30; 9 positions match TRBD1. Germline V gene sequence: CDR1 GTSNPN, CDR2 SVGIG (reference sequence). The CDR3 length is 14 residues. V shed 2 bases and J 3 bases; nucleotides not matched to a gene: 4. The CDR3 region has the DNA TGTGCCTGGAGTCCGGACAGGGGCAAAGAGACCCAGTACTTC. This codes for CAWSPDRGKETQYF. Full variable domain (outside the CDR3, taken from reference TRBV30 and TRBJ2-5): SQTIHQWPATLVQPVGSPLSLECTVEGTSNPNLYWYRQAAGRGLQLLFYSVGIGQISSEVPQNLSASRPQDRQFILSSKKLLLSDSGFYLCAWSPDRGKETQYFGPGTRLLVL.

This clone was recorded a few times. The CDR3: CASSEPGVNSPLHF. CDR3 DNA sequence: TGTGCCAGCAGTGAACCAGGGGTAAATTCACCCCTCCACTTT. V is TRBV25-1 and J is TRBJ1-6, with D possibly matching TRBD1 (6 bases). The CDR3 runs to 14 residues. Trimming pared 2 bases from V and 7 bases from J, leaving 9 bases between. Germline assignment: CDR1 MGHDK and CDR2 SYGVNS.

This rearrangement joins TRBV5-4 to TRBJ1-3; D is unclear. CDR3 length: 13 amino acids. V lost 2 bases to trimming and J lost 1 base, with 4 bases between them. In germline, CDR1 is SGHNT, CDR2 YYREEE (reference sequence). In nucleotides, the CDR3 is TGTGCCAGCAGCTTCGGTTCTGGAAACACCATATATTTT. Its translation: CASSFGSGNTIYF. Supplemented by reference TRBV5-4 and TRBJ1-3, the full variable domain reads ETGVTQSPTHLIKTRGQQVTLRCSSQSGHNTVSWYQQALGQGPQFIFQYYREEENGRGNFPPRFSGLQFPNYSSELNVNALELDDSALYLCASSFGSGNTIYFGEGSWLTVV.

The rearrangement links TRBV28 to TRBJ1-2; TRBD1 agrees at 7 bases. The germline CDR1 and CDR2 sequences are MDHEN and SYDVKM. The CDR3 is made up of 14 amino acids. J lost 4 bases, V lost 6 bases, and 8 bases had no gene match. CDR3 residues: CASSKTGVSYGYTF. In nucleotides, the CDR3 is TGTGCCAGCAGCAAAACAGGGGTTAGCTATGGCTACACCTTC.

The gene calls are TRBV4-2 and TRBJ2-7, with TRBD2 matching 9 bases. Germline V gene lookup returns CDR1 LGHNA and CDR2 YNFKEQ. The J segment lost 0 bases and the V segment lost 1 base, leaving 7 bases of the junction unmatched. This CDR3 is 17 amino acids long. CDR3 residues: CASSQVYPAGGSYEQYF. The CDR3 nucleotides read TGTGCCAGCAGCCAAGTCTACCCAGCGGGAGGCTCCTACGAGCAGTACTTC.

This clone was observed once. The rearrangement joins TRBV9 to TRBJ2-3, with TRBD1 as a possible D gene (6 bases). This CDR3 is built from 17 residues. Trimming pared 2 bases from V and 0 bases from J, leaving 16 bases between. Germline V lookup: CDR1 SGDLS, CDR2 YYNGEE. CDR3 sequence: CASSVALLGASTDTQYF. CDR3 DNA: TGTGCCAGCAGCGTGGCTCTGCTGGGGGCTAGCACAGATACGCAGTATTTT.

The V gene is TRBV9, the J gene TRBJ2-3, with 10 positions matching TRBD2. The CDR3 spans 16 residues. V trimming: 4 bases; J trimming: 4 bases; junction bases outside the gene matches: 9. CDR1 is SGDLS and CDR2 is YYNGEE in the germline V gene. In DNA, the CDR3 is TGTGCCAGCAGCACAACTAGCGGGGTCGGGTCAGATACGCAGTATTTT. It is translated as CASSTTSGVGSDTQYF.